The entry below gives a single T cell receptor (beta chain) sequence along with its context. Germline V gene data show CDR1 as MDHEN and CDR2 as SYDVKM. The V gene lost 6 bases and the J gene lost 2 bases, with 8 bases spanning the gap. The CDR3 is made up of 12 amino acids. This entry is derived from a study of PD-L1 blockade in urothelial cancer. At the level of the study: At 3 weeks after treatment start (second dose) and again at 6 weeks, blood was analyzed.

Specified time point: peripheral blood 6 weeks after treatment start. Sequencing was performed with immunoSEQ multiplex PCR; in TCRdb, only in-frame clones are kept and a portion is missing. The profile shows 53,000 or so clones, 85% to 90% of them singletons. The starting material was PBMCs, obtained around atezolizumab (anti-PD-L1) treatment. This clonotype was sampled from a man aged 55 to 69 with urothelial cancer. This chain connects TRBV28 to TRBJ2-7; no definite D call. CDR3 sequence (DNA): TGTGCCAGCAGCTCAGTCACCTACGAGCAGTACTTC. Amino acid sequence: CASSSVTYEQYF.